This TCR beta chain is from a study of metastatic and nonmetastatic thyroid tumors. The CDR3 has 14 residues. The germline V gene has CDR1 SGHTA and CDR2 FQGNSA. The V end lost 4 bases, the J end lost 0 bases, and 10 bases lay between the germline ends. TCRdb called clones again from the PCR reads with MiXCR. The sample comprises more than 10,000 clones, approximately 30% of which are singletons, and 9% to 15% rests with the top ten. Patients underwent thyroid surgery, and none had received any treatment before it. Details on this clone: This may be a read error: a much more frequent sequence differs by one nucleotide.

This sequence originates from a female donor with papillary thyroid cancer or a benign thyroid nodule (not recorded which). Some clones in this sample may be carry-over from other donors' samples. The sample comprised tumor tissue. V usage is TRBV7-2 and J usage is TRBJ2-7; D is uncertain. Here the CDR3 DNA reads TGTGCCAGCAGCTCCCACATTAGCTCCTACGAGCAGTACTTC. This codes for CASSSHISSYEQYF.